The clone carrying this T cell receptor (beta chain) was recorded a few times. Its antigen is unidentified. The sample comes from a study of beta chain features in type 1 diabetes. The authors reverse transcribed all of the isolated RNA, so sequencing captured expressed TCRB transcripts. Sequencing of naive, central memory and regulatory T cell samples gave an average of roughly 4 million reads. Produced via immunoSEQ multiplex PCR; TCRdb's table is partial and in-frame only. Of approximately 140,000 clones in the sample, 9% were seen once. Findings and limits, study-wide: TCRB CDR3s from Type 1 diabetes patients were moderately but significantly shorter in all four CD4+ subsets. Patients with type 1 diabetes carried fewer insertions and had more deletions at their VDJ junctions. Patients' naive, central memory and Treg TCRB repertoires seemed closer to one another than those of healthy donors.

Via the markers CD45RO/CCR7/CD25/CD127/CD95/CD27, stem cell-like memory, regulatory, central memory and naive CD4+ cells were sorted. The CDR3 spans 12 residues. Trimming removed 5 bases at V and 6 bases at J, with 10 bases between. Germline CDR1 is MNHEY and CDR2 is SVGAGI. What was sequenced was central memory CD4+ T cells from blood. This chain uses TRBV6-5 with TRBJ1-1; D is undetermined. This clonotype originated in a man aged 30-40 years with type 1 diabetes. The CDR3 nucleotides are TGTGCCAGCAGTAACCAAAGAGCTGAAGCTTTCTTT. The encoded protein is CASSNQRAEAFF.